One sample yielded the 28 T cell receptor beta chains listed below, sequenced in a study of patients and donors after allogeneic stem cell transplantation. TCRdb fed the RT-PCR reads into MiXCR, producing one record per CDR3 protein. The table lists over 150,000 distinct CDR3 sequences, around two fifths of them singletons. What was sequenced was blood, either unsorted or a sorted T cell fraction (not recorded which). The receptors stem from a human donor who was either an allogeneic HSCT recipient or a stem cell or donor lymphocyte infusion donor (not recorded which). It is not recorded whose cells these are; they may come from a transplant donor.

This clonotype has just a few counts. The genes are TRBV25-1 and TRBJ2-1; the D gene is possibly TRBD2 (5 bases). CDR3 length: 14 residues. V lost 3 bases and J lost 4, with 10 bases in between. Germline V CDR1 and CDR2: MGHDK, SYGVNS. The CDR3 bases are TGTGCCAGCAGTGAGAGGGCCTCTTACAATGAGCAGTTCTTC. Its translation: CASSERASYNEQFF.

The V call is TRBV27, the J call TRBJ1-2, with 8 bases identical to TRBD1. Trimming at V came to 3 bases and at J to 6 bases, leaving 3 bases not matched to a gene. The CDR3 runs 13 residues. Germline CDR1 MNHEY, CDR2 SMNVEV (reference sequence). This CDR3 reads CASSFAGGNGYTF. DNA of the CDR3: TGTGCCAGCAGTTTTGCAGGGGGCAATGGCTACACCTTC.

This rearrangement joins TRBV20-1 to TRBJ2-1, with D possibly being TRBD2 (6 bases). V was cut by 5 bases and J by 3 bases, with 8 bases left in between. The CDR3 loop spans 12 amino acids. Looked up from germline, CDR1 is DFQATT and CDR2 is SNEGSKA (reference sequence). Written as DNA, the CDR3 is TGCAGTGCTTGGACTAACTACAATGAGCAGTTCTTC. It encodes CSAWTNYNEQFF.

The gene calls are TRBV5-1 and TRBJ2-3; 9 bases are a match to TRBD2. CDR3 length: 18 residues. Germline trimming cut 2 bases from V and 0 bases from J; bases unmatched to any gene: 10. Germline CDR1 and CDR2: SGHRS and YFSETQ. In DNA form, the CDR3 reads TGCGCCAGCAGCTTCAAAAGCGGGGGGACCCCTAGCACAGATACGCAGTATTTT. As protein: CASSFKSGGTPSTDTQYF.

The CDR3 region is CASSFSGTEAFF. The CDR3 coding sequence is TGTGCCAGCAGTTTTTCGGGCACTGAAGCTTTCTTT. The chain uses TRBV12-3 or TRBV12-4 and TRBJ1-1; D gene uncertain. The CDR3 contains 12 residues. V was shortened by 3 bases and J by 4 bases, with 6 bases between the two germline ends.

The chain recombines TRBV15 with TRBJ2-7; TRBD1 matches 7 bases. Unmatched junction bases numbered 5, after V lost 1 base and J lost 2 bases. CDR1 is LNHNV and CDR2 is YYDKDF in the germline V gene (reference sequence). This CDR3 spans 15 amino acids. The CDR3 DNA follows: TGTGCCACCAGCAGAGTCCCAGGGGGAACCTACGAGCAGTACTTC. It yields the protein CATSRVPGGTYEQYF.

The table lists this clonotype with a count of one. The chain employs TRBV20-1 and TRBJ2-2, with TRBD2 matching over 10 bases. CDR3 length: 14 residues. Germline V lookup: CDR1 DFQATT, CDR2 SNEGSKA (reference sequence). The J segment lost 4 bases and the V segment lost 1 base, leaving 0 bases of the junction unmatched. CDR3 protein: CSARVAGGTGELFF. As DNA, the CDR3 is TGCAGTGCTAGAGTAGCGGGGGGCACCGGGGAGCTGTTTTTT.

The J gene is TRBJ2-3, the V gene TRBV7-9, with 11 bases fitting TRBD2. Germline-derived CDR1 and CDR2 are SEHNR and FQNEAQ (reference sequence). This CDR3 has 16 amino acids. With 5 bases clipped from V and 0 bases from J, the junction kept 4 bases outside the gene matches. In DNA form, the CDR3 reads TGTGCCAGCAGCCCAGGACTAGCGGGCAGCACAGATACGCAGTATTTT. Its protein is CASSPGLAGSTDTQYF.

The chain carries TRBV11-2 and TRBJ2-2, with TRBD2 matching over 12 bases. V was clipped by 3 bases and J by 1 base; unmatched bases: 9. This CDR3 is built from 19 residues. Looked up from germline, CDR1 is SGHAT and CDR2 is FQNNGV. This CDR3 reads CASSFRAGLAGGNTGELFF. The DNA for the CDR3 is TGTGCCAGCAGCTTTCGCGCGGGACTAGCGGGCGGGAACACCGGGGAGCTGTTTTTT.

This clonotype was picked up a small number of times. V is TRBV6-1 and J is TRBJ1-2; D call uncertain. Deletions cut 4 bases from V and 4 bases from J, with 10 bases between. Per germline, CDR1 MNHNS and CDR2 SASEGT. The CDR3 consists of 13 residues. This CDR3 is CASSGTYGYGYTF. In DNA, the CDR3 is TGTGCCAGCAGTGGGACCTACGGCTATGGCTACACCTTC.

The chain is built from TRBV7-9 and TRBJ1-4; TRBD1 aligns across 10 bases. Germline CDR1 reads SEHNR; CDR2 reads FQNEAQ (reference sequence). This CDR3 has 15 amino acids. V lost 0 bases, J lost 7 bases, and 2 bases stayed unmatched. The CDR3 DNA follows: TGTGCCAGCAGCTTAGCCCGGGACAGGGGTGAAAAACTGTTTTTT. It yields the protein CASSLARDRGEKLFF. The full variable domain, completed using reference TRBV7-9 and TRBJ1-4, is DTGVSQNPRHKITKRGQNVTFRCDPISEHNRLYWYRQTLGQGPEFLTYFQNEAQLEKSRLLSDRFSAERPKGSFSTLEIQRTEQGDSAMYLCASSLARDRGEKLFFGSGTQLSVL.

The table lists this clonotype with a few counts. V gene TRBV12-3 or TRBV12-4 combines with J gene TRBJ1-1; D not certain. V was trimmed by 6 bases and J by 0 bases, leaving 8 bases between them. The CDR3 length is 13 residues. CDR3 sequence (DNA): TGTGCCAGCAGCCGTCCCATGAACACTGAAGCTTTCTTT. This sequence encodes CASSRPMNTEAFF.

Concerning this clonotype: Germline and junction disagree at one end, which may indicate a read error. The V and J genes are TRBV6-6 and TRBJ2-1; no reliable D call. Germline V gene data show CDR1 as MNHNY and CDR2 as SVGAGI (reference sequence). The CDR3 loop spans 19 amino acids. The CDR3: CASSYSRDAPLSSYNEQFF. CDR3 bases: TGTGCCAGCAGCTACTCCCGTGACGCTCCTCTAAGCTCCTACAATGAGCAGTTCTTC.

This CDR3 is CASSLEGRRGDEQFF. In nucleotides, the CDR3 is TGCGCCAGCAGCTTGGAGGGGCGGCGCGGGGATGAGCAGTTCTTC. The chain combines TRBV5-1 with TRBJ2-1, with D possibly TRBD2 on 6 matching bases. V was pared by 0 bases and J by 8 bases, with 15 bases between. The CDR3 consists of 15 residues. In germline, CDR1 is SGHRS, CDR2 YFSETQ. Full variable domain (remainder filled in from reference TRBV5-1 and TRBJ2-1): KAGVTQTPRYLIKTRGQQVTLSCSPISGHRSVSWYQQTPGQGLQFLFEYFSETQRNKGNFPGRFSGRQFSNSRSEMNVSTLELGDSALYLCASSLEGRRGDEQFFGPGTRLTVL.

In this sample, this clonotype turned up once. CDR3 sequence: CASSKDRTGANTGELFF. The CDR3 DNA sequence: TGTGCCAGCAGCAAAGATCGTACGGGGGCGAACACCGGGGAGCTGTTTTTT. This chain joins TRBV21-1 and TRBJ2-2. TRBV21-1 is a recognized pseudogene. The CDR3 length is 17 residues.

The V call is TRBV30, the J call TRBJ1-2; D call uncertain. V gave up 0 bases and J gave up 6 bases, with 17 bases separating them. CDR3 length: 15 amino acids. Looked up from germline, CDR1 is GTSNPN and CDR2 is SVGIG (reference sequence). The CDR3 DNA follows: TGTGCCTGGAGTGTATTAAGTCCAGGAAGGGATGGCTACACCTTC. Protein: CAWSVLSPGRDGYTF.

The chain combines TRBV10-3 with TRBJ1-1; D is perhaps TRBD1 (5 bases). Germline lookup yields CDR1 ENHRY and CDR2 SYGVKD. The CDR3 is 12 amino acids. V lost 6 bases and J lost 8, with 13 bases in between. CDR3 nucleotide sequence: TGTGCCATCAGGGGGTCGACAGAAGAAGCTTTCTTT. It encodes CAIRGSTEEAFF.

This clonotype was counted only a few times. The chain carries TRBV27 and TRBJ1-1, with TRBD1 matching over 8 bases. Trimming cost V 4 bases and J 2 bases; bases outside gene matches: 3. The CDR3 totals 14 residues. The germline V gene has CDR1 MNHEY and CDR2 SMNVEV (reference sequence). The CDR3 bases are TGTGCCAGCAGTTCGGGACAGGTTAACACTGAAGCTTTCTTT. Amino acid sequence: CASSSGQVNTEAFF.

Here the CDR3 reads CASSVRETNEKLFF. The CDR3 DNA follows: TGTGCCAGCAGCGTCCGGGAAACTAATGAAAAACTGTTTTTT. The V and J genes are TRBV9 and TRBJ1-4, with no clear D. Germline-derived CDR1 and CDR2 are SGDLS and YYNGEE. This CDR3 spans 14 amino acids. V was clipped by 2 bases and J by 1 base, with 6 bases between them. Full variable domain (rest looked up from reference TRBV9 and TRBJ1-4): DSGVTQTPKHLITATGQRVTLRCSPRSGDLSVYWYQQSLDQGLQFLIQYYNGEERAKGNILERFSAQQFPDLHSELNLSSLELGDSALYFCASSVRETNEKLFFGSGTQLSVL.

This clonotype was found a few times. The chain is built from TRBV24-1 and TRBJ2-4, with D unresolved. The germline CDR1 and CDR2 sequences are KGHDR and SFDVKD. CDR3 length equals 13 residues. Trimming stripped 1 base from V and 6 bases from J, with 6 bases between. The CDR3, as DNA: TGTGCCACCAGTGATTTCGGCGGAAACATTCAGTACTTC. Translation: CATSDFGGNIQYF.

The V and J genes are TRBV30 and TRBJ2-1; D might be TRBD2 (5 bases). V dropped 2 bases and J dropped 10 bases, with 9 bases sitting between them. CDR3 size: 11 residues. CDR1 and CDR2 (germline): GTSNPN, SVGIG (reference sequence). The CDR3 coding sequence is TGTGCCTGGAGTCATAGCGCAGAGCAGTTCTTC. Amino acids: CAWSHSAEQFF.

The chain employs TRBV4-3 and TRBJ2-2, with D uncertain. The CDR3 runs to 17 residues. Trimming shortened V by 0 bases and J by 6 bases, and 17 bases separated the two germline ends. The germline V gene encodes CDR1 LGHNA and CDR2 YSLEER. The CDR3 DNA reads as TGCGCCAGCAGCCAAGATTACAGTGGGCGACGGTCCGGGGAGCTGTTTTTT. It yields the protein CASSQDYSGRRSGELFF.

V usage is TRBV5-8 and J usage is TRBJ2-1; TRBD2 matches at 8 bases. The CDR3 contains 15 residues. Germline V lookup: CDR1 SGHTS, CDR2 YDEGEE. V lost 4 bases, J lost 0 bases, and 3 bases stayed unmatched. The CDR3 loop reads CASSDGRASYNEQFF. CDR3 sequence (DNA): TGTGCCAGCAGCGACGGGAGGGCCTCCTACAATGAGCAGTTCTTC.

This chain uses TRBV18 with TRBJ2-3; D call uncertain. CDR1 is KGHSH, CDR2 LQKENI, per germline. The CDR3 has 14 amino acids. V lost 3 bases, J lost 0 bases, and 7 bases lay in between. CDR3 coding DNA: TGTGCCAGCTCACCGTCCTTTAGCACAGATACGCAGTATTTT. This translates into CASSPSFSTDTQYF.

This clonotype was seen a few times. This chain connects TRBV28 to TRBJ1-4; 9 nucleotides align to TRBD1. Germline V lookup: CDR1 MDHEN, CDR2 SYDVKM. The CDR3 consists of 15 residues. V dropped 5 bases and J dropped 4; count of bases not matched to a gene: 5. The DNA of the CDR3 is TGTGCCAGCAGTCACAGGACAGGGGTTAATGAAAAACTGTTTTTT. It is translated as CASSHRTGVNEKLFF.

CDR3 region: CAISEGQARFITDTQYF. Here the CDR3 DNA reads TGTGCCATCAGTGAAGGGCAGGCTCGGTTTATCACAGATACGCAGTATTTT. V and J are TRBV10-3 and TRBJ2-3; D remains unclear. Germline V gene data show CDR1 as ENHRY and CDR2 as SYGVKD. The CDR3 contains 17 residues. Trimming removed 3 bases at V and 2 bases at J, with 18 bases between.

The CDR3 DNA follows: TGCAGCGTGCTGGATACAGCTAACTATGGCTACACCTTC. Translated, it gives CSVLDTANYGYTF. This sequence joins TRBV29-1 and TRBJ1-2; D not resolved. The CDR3 consists of 13 residues. Between the trimmed V and J ends, which lost 6 bases and 0 bases, there was a span of 11 bases. Germline CDR1 and CDR2: SQVTM and ANQGSEA.

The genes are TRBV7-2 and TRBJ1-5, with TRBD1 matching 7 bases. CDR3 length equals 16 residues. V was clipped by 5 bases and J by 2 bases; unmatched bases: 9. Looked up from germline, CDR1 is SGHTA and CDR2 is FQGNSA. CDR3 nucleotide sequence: TGTGCCAGCAGCACCCTCCCTGGACAGGGCAATCAGCCCCAGCATTTT. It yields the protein CASSTLPGQGNQPQHF.